The 14 T cell receptor beta chains reported below all come from one sample, sequenced in a study of shared clonotypes between healthy human individuals. Sequencing was performed with immunoSEQ multiplex PCR; in TCRdb, only in-frame clones are kept and a portion is missing. The sample carries fewer than 1.6 million clones, just under 99% recorded once. What was sequenced was naive CD4+ T cells sorted from blood. Indicated subset: CD45RA+ positively selected. These receptors were collected from a man under 40 in good health.

The V gene is TRBV5-6, the J gene TRBJ2-7, with D perhaps given as TRBD1 or TRBD2 (5 bases each). Trimming took off 2 bases at V and 6 bases at J, with 15 bases between the two ends. The CDR3 has 14 amino acids. Germline V CDR1 and CDR2: SGHDT, YYEEEE. CDR3: CASSFGAETPEQYF. CDR3 DNA: TGTGCCAGCAGCTTCGGGGCTGAAACTCCCGAGCAGTACTTC.

The chain uses TRBV6-1 and TRBJ2-1; 7 positions match TRBD1. The germline CDR1 and CDR2 sequences are MNHNS and SASEGT. This CDR3 comprises 12 residues. Trimming cost V 4 bases and J 7 bases; bases outside gene matches: 1. The CDR3 DNA is TGTGCCAGCAGTGTACAGGGGAATGAGCAGTTCTTC. Protein: CASSVQGNEQFF.

This clone showed up just once. The rearrangement links TRBV4-3 to TRBJ2-7; D is possibly TRBD1 (5 bases). The CDR3 has 15 residues. Germline CDR1 reads LGHNA; CDR2 reads YSLEER. Trimming stripped 1 base from V and 1 base from J, with 11 bases between. In nucleotides, the CDR3 is TGCGCCAGCAGCCAAGCGGGCCAGGGTTCCTACGAGCAGTACTTC. Protein: CASSQAGQGSYEQYF.

The J gene is TRBJ2-1, the V gene TRBV6-5, with TRBD2 as a possible D gene (6 bases). CDR3 length equals 15 residues. Between the trimmed V and J ends, which lost 7 bases and 5 bases, there was a span of 18 bases. Germline CDR1 reads MNHEY; CDR2 reads SVGAGI. The CDR3 bases are TGTGCCAGCATCCCCTCCGCGGGAAGGGACAATGAGCAGTTCTTC. Its protein product is CASIPSAGRDNEQFF.

The chain employs TRBV29-1 and TRBJ1-1; perhaps TRBD1 as D (5 bases). Germline V gene lookup returns CDR1 SQVTM and CDR2 ANQGSEA. This CDR3 region has 11 residues. V lost 7 bases and J 5 bases, leaving 11 bases between the germline ends. The CDR3 region is CSGQGSTEAFF. The CDR3 DNA reads as TGCAGCGGGCAGGGTTCAACTGAAGCTTTCTTT.

The chain uses TRBV9 and TRBJ1-4; 7 nucleotides agree with TRBD1. Germline loops: CDR1 SGDLS, CDR2 YYNGEE. This CDR3 comprises 17 residues. The ends lost 1 base at V and 3 bases at J; junction bases unmatched: 9. The CDR3: CASSVNPHGTANEKLFF. For the CDR3, the DNA is TGTGCCAGCAGCGTAAACCCCCACGGGACAGCTAATGAAAAACTGTTTTTT.

This clone was seen once. The sample carries other DNA sequences with the same CDR3. The chain carries TRBV30 and TRBJ2-5; no clear D gene. V lost 1 base to trimming and J lost 5 bases, with 2 bases between them. CDR1 GTSNPN and CDR2 SVGIG come from the germline V gene (reference sequence). The CDR3 consists of 10 residues. The CDR3 spells CAWSEETQYF. In DNA, the CDR3 is TGTGCCTGGAGTGAGGAGACCCAGTACTTC.

This chain connects TRBV2 to TRBJ2-7; 8 nucleotides agree with TRBD1. Germline assignment: CDR1 SNHLY and CDR2 FYNNEI. The CDR3 is 15 residues long. The V and J ends lost 8 bases and 1 base, in that order; junction bases with no gene match: 10. The CDR3 DNA follows: TGTGCCAGCGGGGAGAGCAGGGGGCCGTCCTACGAGCAGTACTTC. The encoded protein is CASGESRGPSYEQYF.

The J gene is TRBJ1-3, the V gene TRBV5-1, with D hard to call. Germline V gene lookup returns CDR1 SGHRS and CDR2 YFSETQ. There are 13 residues in the CDR3. Trimming cost V 6 bases and J 2 bases, with 9 bases left between them. The CDR3 here is CASTTHPGNTIYF. The DNA for the CDR3 is TGCGCCAGCACGACGCACCCTGGAAACACCATATATTTT.

This chain links TRBV27 with TRBJ2-3, with TRBD2 matching over 10 bases. CDR3 length equals 16 residues. J gave up 9 bases and V 2 bases, and 11 bases lay outside the gene matches. The germline V gene has CDR1 MNHEY and CDR2 SMNVEV (reference sequence). In DNA, the CDR3 is TGTGCCAGCAGTTTACGAGCGGGAGGGGCGAAAACCACGCAGTATTTT. Translation gives CASSLRAGGAKTTQYF.

This clone was seen just once. The gene calls are TRBV19 and TRBJ1-5, with unresolved D. This CDR3 contains 15 residues. CDR1 is LNHDA, CDR2 SQIVND, per germline (reference sequence). The V end was cut by 2 bases, the J end by 4 bases, with 12 bases between. CDR3: CASSIMLEVNQPQHF. The CDR3 region has the DNA TGTGCCAGTAGTATAATGTTGGAAGTGAATCAGCCCCAGCATTTT.

This clone was recorded once. The chain is built from TRBV5-1 and TRBJ2-1; 11 bases map to TRBD2. The J segment lost 4 bases and the V segment lost 4 bases, leaving 10 bases of the junction unmatched. The CDR3 has 17 residues. Germline V gene lookup returns CDR1 SGHRS and CDR2 YFSETQ. CDR3 coding DNA: TGCGCCAGCAGCGGGTTTACTAGCGGGAGAAGTTACAATGAGCAGTTCTTC. It yields the protein CASSGFTSGRSYNEQFF.

The count of this clone is one. The V gene is TRBV7-9, the J gene TRBJ2-5; possibly TRBD1 or TRBD2 for D (5 bases each). Per germline, CDR1 SEHNR and CDR2 FQNEAQ (reference sequence). The V end lost 2 bases, the J end lost 5 bases, and 18 bases lay between the germline ends. This CDR3 spans 16 amino acids. The CDR3 spells CASSLRLMQGEETQYF. In DNA, the CDR3 is TGTGCCAGCAGCTTAAGGTTGATGCAGGGAGAGGAGACCCAGTACTTC.

To note about this clone: In the same sample, other DNA sequences code for this CDR3. The chain uses TRBV6-5 and TRBJ2-2; D unclear. Germline assignment: CDR1 MNHEY and CDR2 SVGAGI. V gave up 2 bases and J gave up 4 bases, with 5 bases separating them. This CDR3 spans 13 amino acids. The CDR3 bases are TGTGCCAGCAGTTACGGGCCCACCGGGGAGCTGTTTTTT. Translating gives CASSYGPTGELFF.